This entry is about one T cell receptor beta chain. The antigen is not known. Extraction of RNA preceded its reverse transcription into cDNA, which served as the sequencing template. Sequencing used immunoSEQ multiplex PCR; TCRdb keeps in-frame clones, though not all of them. The table has a few hundred thousand clones, roughly 40% seen once. The treatment denotes: oral pan-JAK inhibitor, 5-10 mg twice daily. CDR3 size: 14 residues. Germline lookup yields CDR1 SQVTM and CDR2 ANQGSEA. V shed 4 bases and J shed 0 bases, with 13 bases lying between them. This sample stems from a study of CD8+ T cells in alopecia areata. Study as a whole: Treated patients were given 5 to 10 mg oral tofacitinib twice daily.

Whole-study results and caveats: In scalp and blood, many expanded lesional clones persisted during tofacitinib.

This chain connects TRBV29-1 to TRBJ2-7; no clear D gene. The TCR sequence derives from a human donor with alopecia areata. Sequencing used CD4+ T cells sorted from blood, obtained between weeks 36 and 40, from a patient treated with tofacitinib. The CDR3 DNA sequence: TGCAGCGTTGTGTTCGCGTCGCGCTCCTACGAGCAGTACTTC. Translation gives CSVVFASRSYEQYF.